This T cell receptor (beta chain) was sequenced for a study of CD8+CD57+ T cells in acquired aplastic anemia. Study in general: The mean DNA yield obtained from sorted CD4+ and CD8+ cells came to 3.2 ug. Healthy donor sequencing depth: roughly 10 million CD4+, fewer than 13 million CD8+ reads. Study-level findings and limits: Overlap between patients and controls comprised some 31 CD8+ CDR3 sequences.

The CDR3 has 14 residues. V was shortened by 4 bases and J by 10 bases, with 17 bases between the two germline ends. Germline CDR1 SGHRS, CDR2 YFSETQ. Genomic DNA was employed as the template in profiling TCR beta VDJ and CDR3. TCRdb independently ran MiXCR on the reads; one entry per CDR3 protein. The data show hundreds of thousands of distinct CDR3 sequences, with 60% to 80% seen just once and approximately 4% held by the top ten. On this clonotype itself: Its antigen is undetermined.

This chain connects TRBV5-1 to TRBJ1-4; tentatively, D is TRBD1 (6 bases). Source material: sorted CD4+, CD8+, or CD8+CD57+ T cells (not recorded which) from PBMCs. The TCR comes from a human donor in good health, serving as a control. The CDR3 DNA reads as TGCGCCAGCAGCGCGAGACAGGTAGTCTCAAAACTGTTTTTT. Translating it yields CASSARQVVSKLFF. Based on the CDR3 plus reference TRBV5-1 and TRBJ1-4, the full variable domain is KAGVTQTPRYLIKTRGQQVTLSCSPISGHRSVSWYQQTPGQGLQFLFEYFSETQRNKGNFPGRFSGRQFSNSRSEMNVSTLELGDSALYLCASSARQVVSKLFFGSGTQLSVL.